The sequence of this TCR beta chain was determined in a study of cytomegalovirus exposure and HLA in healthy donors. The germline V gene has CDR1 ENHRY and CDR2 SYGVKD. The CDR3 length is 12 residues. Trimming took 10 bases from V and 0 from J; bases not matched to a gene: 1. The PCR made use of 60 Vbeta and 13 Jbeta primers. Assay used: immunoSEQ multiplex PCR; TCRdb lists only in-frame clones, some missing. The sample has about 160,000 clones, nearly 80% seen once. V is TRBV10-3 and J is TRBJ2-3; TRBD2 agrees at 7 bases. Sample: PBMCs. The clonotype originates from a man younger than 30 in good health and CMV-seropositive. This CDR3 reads CATGGSTDTQYF. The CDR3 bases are TGTGCCACCGGGGGGAGCACAGATACGCAGTATTTT.